This T cell receptor beta chain was identified in a study of blood T cell repertoires in COVID-19. On the study more broadly: The cDNA or gDNA used as material had been derived from T cells, B-cell-depleted T cells, or PBMCs.

CDR1 SGHTA and CDR2 FQGNSA come from the germline V gene. V was clipped by 0 bases and J by 4 bases; unmatched bases: 9. The CDR3 is made up of 18 amino acids. Clones were read by immunoSEQ multiplex PCR, and TCRdb kept only the in-frame ones, dropping some. Here the sample spans just under 45,000 clones, 87% being singletons. This sequence originates from a woman older than 75 in a cohort sampled during active or convalescent COVID-19. Sequenced: peripheral blood. The genes are TRBV7-2 and TRBJ2-5, with 12 bases aligning to TRBD2. The CDR3 here is CASSLALAGGPEGETQYF. CDR3 DNA sequence: TGTGCCAGCAGCTTAGCCCTAGCGGGAGGGCCCGAGGGAGAGACCCAGTACTTC.